This TCR beta chain was sequenced for a study of blood T cell repertoires in COVID-19. Overall study: The analysed material was cDNA or gDNA that came from T cells, B-cell-depleted T cells, or PBMCs.

Profiled with immunoSEQ multiplex PCR; TCRdb holds only in-frame clones, not every one. The table has 95,000 to 100,000 clones, around 94% seen once. The V gene's germline CDR1 is MNHEY and CDR2 SVGAGI. The CDR3 has 16 residues. The J segment lost 9 bases and the V segment lost 3 bases, leaving 10 bases of the junction unmatched. The rearrangement joins TRBV6-5 to TRBJ1-6, with TRBD1 identical over 8 bases. Specimen: peripheral blood. The TCR was taken from a man aged 45-65 years with active COVID-19. For the CDR3, the DNA is TGTGCCAGCAGTTATAAGTTAGGACAGGGTCTTTCACCCCTCCACTTT. This sequence encodes CASSYKLGQGLSPLHF.